Shown below are 32 T cell receptor beta chains from a single sample sequenced in a study of T cell changes during pregnancy in multiple sclerosis. The table came from immunoSEQ multiplex PCR; TCRdb's copy has only in-frame clones and leaves some out. This sample carries about 100,000 clones, 94% of them seen once, and the ten largest clones take more than 0.8%. The starting material was peripheral blood, obtained before pregnancy. The receptors derive from a female donor with multiple sclerosis, enrolled in a pregnancy study.

This clone showed up just once. CDR3 amino acids: CASSSPPRPGPYEAFF. CDR3 in DNA: TGTGCCAGCAGTTCCCCCCCCCGGCCAGGCCCCTATGAAGCTTTCTTT. This chain connects TRBV28 to TRBJ1-1, with unresolved D. V lost 4 bases to trimming and J lost 7 bases, with 22 bases between them. The CDR3 contains 16 residues. CDR1 is MDHEN, CDR2 SYDVKM, per germline.

The CDR3 is CASRITGENTEAFF. As DNA, the CDR3 is TGTGCCAGCAGGATTACAGGGGAGAACACTGAAGCTTTCTTT. The chain is built from TRBV6-1 and TRBJ1-1; 7 bases map to TRBD1. The germline V gene has CDR1 MNHNS and CDR2 SASEGT. CDR3 size: 14 residues. Trimming at V came to 6 bases and at J to 1 base, leaving 5 bases not matched to a gene.

The CDR3 is CASSLGRSNEQFF. The CDR3 DNA reads as TGTGCCAGCAGTTTAGGTCGGAGCAATGAGCAGTTCTTC. The rearrangement uses TRBV27 and TRBJ2-1; D is uncertain. Trimming shortened V by 2 bases and J by 6 bases, and 8 bases separated the two germline ends. CDR3 size: 13 residues. Germline V CDR1 and CDR2: MNHEY, SMNVEV (reference sequence).

The rearrangement uses TRBV6-1 and TRBJ1-1, with 10 bases identical to TRBD1. This CDR3 region has 14 residues. CDR1 and CDR2 from the germline V gene are MNHNS and SASEGT. The trim removed 5 bases at V and 4 bases at J, leaving 4 bases unmatched. CDR3 sequence: CASSPGQGSTEAFF. The CDR3 DNA sequence: TGTGCCAGCAGTCCGGGACAGGGGAGCACTGAAGCTTTCTTT.

This chain connects TRBV4-1 to TRBJ2-5; TRBD2 might be the D (6 bases). Trimming removed 1 base at V and 6 bases at J, with 15 bases between. The CDR3 runs to 15 residues. Germline V gene sequence: CDR1 MGHRA, CDR2 YSYEKL. For the CDR3, the DNA is TGCGCCAGCAGCCAAGCCCACGGAGGGCCGCAGACCCAGTACTTC. Amino acid sequence: CASSQAHGGPQTQYF.

The chain employs TRBV5-6 and TRBJ1-1, with TRBD1 matching 10 bases. J lost 4 bases, V lost 3 bases, and 12 bases had no gene match. Germline CDR1 and CDR2: SGHDT and YYEEEE. The CDR3 runs to 17 residues. The CDR3 DNA is TGTGCCAGCAGCTCCGGGACAGGGGTCGTTCGCGTCACTGAAGCTTTCTTT. Amino acid sequence: CASSSGTGVVRVTEAFF.

The chain recombines TRBV4-1 with TRBJ2-5; the match to TRBD2 covers 11 bases. The CDR3 extends over 18 amino acids. CDR1 is MGHRA and CDR2 is YSYEKL in the germline V gene. The V segment lost 1 base and the J segment 1 base; nucleotides outside the gene matches: 8. CDR3 nucleotide sequence: TGCGCCAGCAGCCAAGTCGCCCTAGCGGGAGGAGTCCAAGAGACCCAGTACTTC. This translates into CASSQVALAGGVQETQYF.

The chain uses TRBV11-3 and TRBJ2-7; 7 nucleotides align to TRBD2. Losses at the gene ends were 0 bases for V and 2 bases for J; bases not matched to a gene: 7. Germline V gene lookup returns CDR1 SGHNT and CDR2 YENEEA. The CDR3 loop spans 16 amino acids. The CDR3 protein is CASSLDGASGPYEQYF. CDR3 coding DNA: TGTGCCAGCAGCTTAGATGGGGCTAGCGGCCCCTACGAGCAGTACTTC.

The chain combines TRBV5-1 with TRBJ2-2; 14 nucleotides align to TRBD2. The CDR3 is 16 amino acids. The V and J ends lost 5 bases and 7 bases, in that order; junction bases with no gene match: 7. Per the germline V gene, CDR1 is SGHRS and CDR2 is YFSETQ. The CDR3 is CASRRGTSGSDGELFF. For the CDR3, the DNA is TGCGCCAGCAGAAGGGGGACTAGCGGGAGTGACGGGGAGCTGTTTTTT.

This clone was picked up one time. V is TRBV10-3 and J is TRBJ2-1, with 8 positions matching TRBD2. The V gene end was trimmed by 0 bases and the J gene end by 4 bases; junction bases not matched to a gene: 8. CDR3 size: 17 residues. The germline CDR1 and CDR2 sequences are ENHRY and SYGVKD. The CDR3 region is CAISESMGASGYNEQFF. As DNA, the CDR3 is TGTGCCATCAGTGAGTCGATGGGGGCTAGCGGGTACAATGAGCAGTTCTTC.

The CDR3 bases are TGTGCCAGTAGTATTTGGACAGGGGAAGGCACCGGGGAGCTGTTTTTT. This encodes CASSIWTGEGTGELFF. The J gene is TRBJ2-2, the V gene TRBV19, with 9 bases that match TRBD1. With 3 bases clipped from V and 4 bases from J, the junction kept 6 bases outside the gene matches. The germline V gene encodes CDR1 LNHDA and CDR2 SQIVND (reference sequence). The CDR3 extends over 16 amino acids.

The chain joins TRBV15 to TRBJ2-3; 7 bases are shared with TRBD2. J gave up 5 bases and V 5 bases, and 10 bases lay outside the gene matches. The CDR3 has 15 residues. Germline CDR1 LNHNV, CDR2 YYDKDF (reference sequence). The CDR3 is CATSPRTSMLDTQYF. DNA of the CDR3: TGTGCCACCAGCCCCCGGACTAGTATGTTAGATACGCAGTATTTT.

V and J are TRBV19 and TRBJ2-1; 13 nucleotides agree with TRBD2. V gave up 5 bases and J gave up 8 bases; unmatched junction bases: 6. Germline CDR1 LNHDA, CDR2 SQIVND (reference sequence). The CDR3 is 15 residues long. CDR3 sequence: CASSPGTSGIHEQFF. CDR3 sequence (DNA): TGTGCCAGTAGTCCGGGGACTAGCGGGATCCATGAGCAGTTCTTC.

V usage is TRBV4-1 and J usage is TRBJ1-2; 8 bases are shared with TRBD1. V was clipped by 0 bases and J by 4 bases; unmatched bases: 4. CDR1 and CDR2 (germline): MGHRA, YSYEKL. This CDR3 region has 15 residues. The CDR3 bases are TGCGCCAGCAGCCAAGATCCAGGGGGCGGCTATGGCTACACCTTC. This encodes CASSQDPGGGYGYTF.

The chain joins TRBV5-4 to TRBJ2-7, with 7 positions matching TRBD1. Germline CDR1 reads SGHNT; CDR2 reads YYREEE (reference sequence). J lost 4 bases, V lost 0 bases, and 1 base had no gene match. The CDR3 is 13 amino acids. The CDR3 DNA sequence: TGTGCCAGCAGCTTGGACAGGGGATACGAGCAGTACTTC. It yields the protein CASSLDRGYEQYF.

In its sample, this clone was seen once. The gene calls are TRBV27 and TRBJ2-1, with D possibly TRBD2 on 6 matching bases. The germline V gene has CDR1 MNHEY and CDR2 SMNVEV (reference sequence). The CDR3 spans 12 residues. V was clipped by 2 bases and J by 7 bases, with 6 bases between them. Here the CDR3 reads CASSLAGNEQFF. The CDR3, as DNA: TGTGCCAGCAGTTTAGCGGGGAATGAGCAGTTCTTC.

The genes are TRBV5-1 and TRBJ2-1; 15 bases match TRBD2. The CDR3 contains 14 residues. Germline-derived CDR1 and CDR2 are SGHRS and YFSETQ. V dropped 4 bases and J dropped 10; count of bases not matched to a gene: 3. The CDR3 coding sequence is TGCGCCAGCAGCGCGGGACTAGCGGGAGGCGAGCAGTTCTTC. It codes for CASSAGLAGGEQFF.

J is TRBJ1-2 and V is TRBV5-1, with a possible D match to TRBD1 (6 bases). This CDR3 contains 14 residues. V was cut by 4 bases and J by 8 bases, with 18 bases left in between. Germline assignment: CDR1 SGHRS and CDR2 YFSETQ. CDR3 sequence reads: CASSGTQGVWGYTF. The CDR3 DNA follows: TGCGCCAGCAGCGGAACACAGGGAGTGTGGGGCTACACCTTC.

The chain is built from TRBV5-1 and TRBJ2-7, with 10 bases lining up with TRBD2. There are 16 residues in the CDR3. Trimming removed 5 bases from V and 1 base from J; junction bases left unmatched: 9. The V gene's germline CDR1 is SGHRS and CDR2 YFSETQ. The CDR3 nucleotides read TGCGCCAGCAGTCTCCCGGCAGCGGGAGGGTCCTACGAGCAGTACTTC. Encoded protein: CASSLPAAGGSYEQYF.

The CDR3 coding sequence is TGCGCCAGCGGGCTCTGGGGAGGCGCAGATACGCAGTATTTT. It codes for CASGLWGGADTQYF. The rearrangement joins TRBV4-1 to TRBJ2-3, with TRBD2 as a possible D gene (6 bases). Germline CDR1 MGHRA, CDR2 YSYEKL. CDR3 length: 14 amino acids. Trimming cost V 8 bases and J 4 bases, with 16 bases left between them.

In its sample, this clone was seen once. The V gene is TRBV5-1, the J gene TRBJ2-7; 9 bases map to TRBD1. The germline V gene has CDR1 SGHRS and CDR2 YFSETQ. V shed 0 bases, J shed 3 bases, and the junction held 1 base outside the gene matches. This CDR3 comprises 14 residues. CDR3 DNA: TGCGCCAGCAGCTTGGAGACAGGGGGCTACGAGCAGTACTTC. It is translated as CASSLETGGYEQYF.

V usage is TRBV28 and J usage is TRBJ2-7; possible D gene TRBD1, 6 bases. There are 15 residues in the CDR3. The ends were cut back, 1 base at V and 3 bases at J, with 13 bases in the middle. Germline-derived CDR1 and CDR2 are MDHEN and SYDVKM. The CDR3 reads CASSLSAQGNYEQYF. In DNA form, the CDR3 reads TGTGCCAGCAGTTTATCTGCGCAGGGGAACTACGAGCAGTACTTC.

This chain connects TRBV6-5 to TRBJ2-2, with D perhaps TRBD1 (5 bases). Per the germline V gene, CDR1 is MNHEY and CDR2 is SVGAGI. V was cut by 6 bases and J by 8 bases, with 7 bases left in between. The CDR3 has 11 amino acids. CDR3 protein: CASSRTGELFF. The CDR3 DNA sequence: TGTGCCAGCAGCAGGACAGGGGAGCTGTTTTTT.

The chain recombines TRBV28 with TRBJ2-7; weak D call: TRBD2 (6 bases). Between the trimmed V and J ends, which lost 3 bases and 9 bases, there was a span of 21 bases. Germline lookup yields CDR1 MDHEN and CDR2 SYDVKM. CDR3 size: 15 residues. CDR3 sequence reads: CASSLGGNGGHGQYF. The CDR3 DNA reads TGTGCCAGCAGTTTGGGGGGAAACGGGGGTCACGGGCAGTACTTC.

This clone was seen once. V usage is TRBV7-6 and J usage is TRBJ2-5, with a possible D match to TRBD2 (5 bases). CDR3 length: 14 residues. Germline lookup yields CDR1 SGHVS and CDR2 FNYEAQ. V lost 1 base and J 1 base, leaving 7 bases between the germline ends. The CDR3 DNA is TGTGCCAGCAGCTTAGGTACTAGCCAAGAGACCCAGTACTTC. Translation: CASSLGTSQETQYF.

The chain has TRBV29-1 and TRBJ2-7; D gene ambiguous. The CDR3 sequence is 14 residues long. Trimming removed 4 bases from V and 2 bases from J, with 15 bases in between. Per germline, CDR1 SQVTM and CDR2 ANQGSEA. The CDR3 DNA follows: TGCAGCGTTGCCAGAAGAACAAACGCCTACGAGCAGTACTTC. Protein: CSVARRTNAYEQYF.

The chain links TRBV18 to TRBJ2-7; D unresolved. The CDR3 sequence is 17 residues long. Germline CDR1 KGHSH, CDR2 LQKENI. Between the trimmed V and J ends, which lost 1 base and 0 bases, there was a span of 16 bases. This CDR3 reads CASSPRPGRPGSYEQYF. The CDR3 nucleotides are TGTGCCAGCTCACCACGACCCGGCAGGCCAGGCTCCTACGAGCAGTACTTC.

With respect to this clone: One junction end does not reproduce the germline sequence, and a read error may be involved. The chain has TRBV13 and TRBJ2-7; D not resolved. Germline loops: CDR1 PRHDT, CDR2 FYEKMQ (reference sequence). The CDR3 is 14 residues long. The CDR3 protein is CASGLRASSYEQYF. The CDR3, as DNA: TGTGCCAGCGGCTTAAGAGCGAGCTCCTACGAGCAGTACTTC.

This rearrangement joins TRBV27 to TRBJ2-7; TRBD1 is a possible D gene (6 bases). This CDR3 is built from 14 residues. Trimming removed 0 bases at V and 7 bases at J, with 13 bases between. Germline assignment: CDR1 MNHEY and CDR2 SMNVEV (reference sequence). This chain's CDR3 is CASSLSDSLGEQYF. In nucleotides, the CDR3 is TGTGCCAGCAGTTTATCGGACAGCCTGGGGGAGCAGTACTTC.

The chain couples TRBV18 to TRBJ1-3, with a weak D call TRBD1 (6 bases). The CDR3 length is 13 residues. Germline loops: CDR1 KGHSH, CDR2 LQKENI. Trimming removed 6 bases at V and 4 bases at J, with 10 bases between. Here the CDR3 DNA reads TGTGCCAGCTCCGGACAGCGGGGAAACACCATATATTTT. It is translated as CASSGQRGNTIYF.

The CDR3 bases are TGCGCCAGCAGCCAAGGATTCGGTATCGAGCAGTACTTC. Residues: CASSQGFGIEQYF. This sequence joins TRBV4-1 and TRBJ2-7; D is uncertain. V lost 1 base to trimming and J lost 6 bases, with 10 bases between them. The germline V gene has CDR1 MGHRA and CDR2 YSYEKL. The CDR3 has 13 amino acids.

The gene calls are TRBV4-1 and TRBJ2-7; D may be TRBD2 (5 bases). The CDR3 length is 14 residues. Germline V gene data show CDR1 as MGHRA and CDR2 as YSYEKL. V gave up 4 bases and J gave up 3 bases, with 13 bases separating them. Written as DNA, the CDR3 is TGCGCCAGCAGCCTCCAGACTACTTTCTACGAGCAGTACTTC. Protein: CASSLQTTFYEQYF.